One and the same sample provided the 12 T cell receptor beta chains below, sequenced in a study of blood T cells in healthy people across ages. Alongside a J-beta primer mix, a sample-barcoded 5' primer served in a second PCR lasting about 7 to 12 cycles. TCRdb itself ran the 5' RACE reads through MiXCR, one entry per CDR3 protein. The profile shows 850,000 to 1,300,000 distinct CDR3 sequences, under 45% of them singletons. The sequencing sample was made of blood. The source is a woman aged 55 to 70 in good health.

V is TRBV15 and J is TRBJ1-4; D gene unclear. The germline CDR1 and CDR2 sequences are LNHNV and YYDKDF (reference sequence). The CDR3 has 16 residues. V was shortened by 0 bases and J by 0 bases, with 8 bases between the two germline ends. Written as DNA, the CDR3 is TGTGCCACCAGCAGAGAATACAGAGCAACTAATGAAAAACTGTTTTTT. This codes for CATSREYRATNEKLFF.

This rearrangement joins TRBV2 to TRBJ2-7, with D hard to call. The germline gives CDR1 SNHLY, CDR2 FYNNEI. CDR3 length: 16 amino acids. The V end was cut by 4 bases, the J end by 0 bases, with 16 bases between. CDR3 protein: CASSGAGWGNSYEQYF. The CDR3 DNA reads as TGTGCCAGCAGTGGCGCCGGTTGGGGAAACTCCTACGAGCAGTACTTC.

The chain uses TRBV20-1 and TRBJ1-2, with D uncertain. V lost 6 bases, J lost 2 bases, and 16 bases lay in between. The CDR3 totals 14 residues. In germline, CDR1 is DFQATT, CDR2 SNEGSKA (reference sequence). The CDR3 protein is CSAHPWDGNYGYTF. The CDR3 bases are TGCAGTGCCCATCCGTGGGATGGGAACTATGGCTACACCTTC.

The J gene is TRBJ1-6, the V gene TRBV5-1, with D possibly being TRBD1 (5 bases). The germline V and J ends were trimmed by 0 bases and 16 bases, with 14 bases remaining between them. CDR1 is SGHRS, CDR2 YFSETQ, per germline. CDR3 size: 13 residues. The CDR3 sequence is CASSLDGGAVLHF. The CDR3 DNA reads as TGCGCCAGCAGCTTGGATGGGGGAGCGGTGCTCCACTTT.

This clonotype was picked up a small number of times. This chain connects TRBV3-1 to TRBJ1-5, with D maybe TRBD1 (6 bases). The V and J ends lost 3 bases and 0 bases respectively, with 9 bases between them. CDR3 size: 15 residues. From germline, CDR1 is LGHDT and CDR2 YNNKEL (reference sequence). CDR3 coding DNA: TGTGCCAGCAGCCACGGACAGAATAGCAATCAGCCCCAGCATTTT. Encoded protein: CASSHGQNSNQPQHF. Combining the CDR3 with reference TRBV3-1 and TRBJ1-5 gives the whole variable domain DTAVSQTPKYLVTQMGNDKSIKCEQNLGHDTMYWYKQDSKKFLKIMFSYNNKELIINETVPNRFSPKSPDKAHLNLHINSLELGDSAVYFCASSHGQNSNQPQHFGDGTRLSIL.

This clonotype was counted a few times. In nucleotides, the CDR3 is TGCAGCGTCGCGCCGGGACAGGGAGTAACCCAGTACTTC. Protein product: CSVAPGQGVTQYF. V gene TRBV29-1 combines with J gene TRBJ2-5; TRBD1 aligns across 9 bases. Losses at the gene ends were 6 bases for V and 8 bases for J; bases not matched to a gene: 10. The V gene's germline CDR1 is SQVTM and CDR2 ANQGSEA. The CDR3 consists of 13 residues.

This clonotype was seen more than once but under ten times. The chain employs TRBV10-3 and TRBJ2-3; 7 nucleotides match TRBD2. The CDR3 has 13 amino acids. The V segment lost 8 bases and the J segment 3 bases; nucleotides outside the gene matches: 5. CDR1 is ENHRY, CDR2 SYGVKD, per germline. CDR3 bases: TGTGCCATCGGACTAGGGACGACAGATACGCAGTATTTT. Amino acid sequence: CAIGLGTTDTQYF.

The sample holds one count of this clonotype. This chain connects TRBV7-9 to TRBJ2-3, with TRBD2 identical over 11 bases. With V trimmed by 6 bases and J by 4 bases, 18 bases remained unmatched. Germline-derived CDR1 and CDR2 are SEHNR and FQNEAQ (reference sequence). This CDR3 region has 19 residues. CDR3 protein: CASSSAPQTSGIIPDTQYF. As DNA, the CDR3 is TGTGCCAGCAGTTCGGCTCCGCAGACTAGCGGGATTATACCAGATACGCAGTATTTT.

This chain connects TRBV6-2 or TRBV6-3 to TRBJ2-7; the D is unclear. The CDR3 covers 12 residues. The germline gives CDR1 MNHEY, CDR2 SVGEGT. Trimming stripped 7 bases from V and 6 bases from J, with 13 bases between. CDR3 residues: CASTYGPVEQYF. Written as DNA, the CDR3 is TGTGCCAGCACCTACGGCCCCGTCGAGCAGTACTTC.

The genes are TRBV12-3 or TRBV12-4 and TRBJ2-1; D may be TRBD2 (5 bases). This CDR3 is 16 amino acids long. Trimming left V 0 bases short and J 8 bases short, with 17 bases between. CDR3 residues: CASSLASTTRLDEQFF. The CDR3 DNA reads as TGTGCCAGCAGTTTAGCATCGACTACCCGGTTGGATGAGCAGTTCTTC.

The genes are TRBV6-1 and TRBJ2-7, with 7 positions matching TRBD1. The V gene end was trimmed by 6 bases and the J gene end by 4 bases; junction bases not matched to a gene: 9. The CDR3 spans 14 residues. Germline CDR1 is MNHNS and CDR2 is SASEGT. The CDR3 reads CASRATGIWYEQYF. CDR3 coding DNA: TGTGCCAGCAGAGCGACAGGGATATGGTACGAGCAGTACTTC.

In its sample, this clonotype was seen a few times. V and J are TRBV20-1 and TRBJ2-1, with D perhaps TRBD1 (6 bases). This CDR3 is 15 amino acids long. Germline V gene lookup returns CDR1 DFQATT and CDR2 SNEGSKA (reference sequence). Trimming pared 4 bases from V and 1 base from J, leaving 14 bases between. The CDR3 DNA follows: TGCAGTGCTACCTATTCAGGGGAGTCCTACAATGAGCAGTTCTTC. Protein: CSATYSGESYNEQFF.